This T cell receptor beta chain was recovered during a study of cytomegalovirus exposure and HLA in healthy donors. Turning to the study itself: Across 350 to 500 genotyped donors, just over 80% landed in the Caucasian-associated ancestry cluster.

After removal of 1 base from V and 3 bases from J, the junction contained 10 bases not matched to a gene. This CDR3 comprises 17 residues. Per the germline V gene, CDR1 is SGHTA and CDR2 is FQGNSA. PCR involved 60 Vbeta and 13 Jbeta primers. Libraries were prepared by immunoSEQ multiplex PCR; TCRdb keeps only in-frame clonotypes and omits some of them. The data contain some 66,000 clones, approximately 75% of them seen just once; the ten biggest clones take up over 7.5%. The sequenced sample was PBMCs. This receptor was taken from a man in his 60s in good health and CMV-seropositive. The chain is built from TRBV7-2 and TRBJ1-1; the match to TRBD1 covers 8 bases. The CDR3 sequence is CASSLGSRARGHTEAFF. Here the CDR3 DNA reads TGTGCCAGCAGCTTAGGGTCAAGGGCCAGGGGGCACACTGAAGCTTTCTTT. Using reference TRBV7-2 and TRBJ1-1 for the parts outside the CDR3, the full variable domain is GAGVSQSPSNKVTEKGKDVELRCDPISGHTALYWYRQSLGQGLEFLIYFQGNSAPDKSGLPSDRFSAERTGGSVSTLTIQRTQQEDSAVYLCASSLGSRARGHTEAFFGQGTRLTVV.